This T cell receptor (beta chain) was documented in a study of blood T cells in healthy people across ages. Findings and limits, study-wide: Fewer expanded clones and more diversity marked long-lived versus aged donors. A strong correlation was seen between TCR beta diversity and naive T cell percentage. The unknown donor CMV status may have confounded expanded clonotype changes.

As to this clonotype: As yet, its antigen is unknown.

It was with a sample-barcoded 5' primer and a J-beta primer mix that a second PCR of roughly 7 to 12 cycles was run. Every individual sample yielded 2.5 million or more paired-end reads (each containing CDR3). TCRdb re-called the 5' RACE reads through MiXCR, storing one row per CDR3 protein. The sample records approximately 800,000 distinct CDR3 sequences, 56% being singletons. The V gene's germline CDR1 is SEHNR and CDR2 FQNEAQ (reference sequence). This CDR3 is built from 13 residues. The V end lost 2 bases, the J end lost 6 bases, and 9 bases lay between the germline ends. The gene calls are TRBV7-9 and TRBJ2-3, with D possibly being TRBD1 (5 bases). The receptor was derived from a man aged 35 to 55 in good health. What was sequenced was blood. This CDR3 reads CASSLQGRDTQYF. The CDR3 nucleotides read TGTGCCAGCAGCTTACAGGGAAGGGATACGCAGTATTTT.